The clone carrying this T cell receptor beta chain was seen at least ten times. Germline lookup yields CDR1 MNHEY and CDR2 SMNVEV (reference sequence). The ends lost 2 bases at V and 9 bases at J; junction bases unmatched: 11. This CDR3 has 16 residues. The data were obtained in a study of T-cell reconstitution after alpha-beta-depleted transplantation in children. Library preparation (for TCRbeta) was performed with unique molecular identifiers. TCRdb itself ran the PCR reads through MiXCR, one entry per CDR3 protein. The profile shows about 230,000 distinct CDR3 sequences, roughly 10% of them singletons.

This material consisted of PBMCs from the stem cell graft donor, taken from the stem cell graft. The chain employs TRBV27 and TRBJ2-1, with TRBD1 matching 9 bases. This sequence originates from a human donor who donated a stem cell graft to a child with acute lymphoblastic leukemia. The CDR3 protein is CASSLKARTGASEQFF. The CDR3, as DNA: TGTGCCAGCAGTTTAAAGGCGAGGACAGGGGCATCTGAGCAGTTCTTC.